This is a list of T cell receptor beta chains from one sample in a study of shared clonotypes between healthy human individuals. Profiled with immunoSEQ multiplex PCR; TCRdb holds only in-frame clones, not every one. Of some 2.1 million clones in the sample, about 95% were seen once. Sequencing was carried out using naive CD8+ T cells sorted from blood. The receptors come from a man younger than 35 in good health. CDR3s include the opening cysteine and the closing phenylalanine or tryptophan. D genes are given only for firm matches. For some rows the clone size is stated as once, few or many, or as a class when expanded; others skip it.

abundance: -; v_gene: TRBV11-2; j_gene: TRBJ2-1; d_gene: -; CDR3aa: CASSLEGAYNEQFF; CDR3nt: TGTGCCAGCAGCTTAGAGGGGGCCTACAATGAGCAGTTCTTC
abundance: -; v_gene: TRBV4-2; j_gene: TRBJ2-7; d_gene: TRBD2; CDR3aa: CASSPTGGRVPYEQYF; CDR3nt: TGTGCCAGCAGCCCCACGGGGGGGCGGGTCCCCTACGAGCAGTACTTC
abundance: -; v_gene: TRBV6-1; j_gene: TRBJ1-1; d_gene: TRBD1; CDR3aa: CASSEASRGLDTEAFF; CDR3nt: TGTGCCAGCAGTGAAGCGTCTAGGGGGCTCGACACTGAAGCTTTCTTT
abundance: -; v_gene: TRBV5-6; j_gene: TRBJ1-1; d_gene: TRBD1; CDR3aa: CASSWGGTGTEAFF; CDR3nt: TGTGCCAGCAGCTGGGGCGGGACAGGGACTGAAGCTTTCTTT
abundance: -; v_gene: TRBV30; j_gene: TRBJ2-3; d_gene: -; CDR3aa: CAGTGPNTDTQYF; CDR3nt: TGTGCCGGGACCGGGCCTAACACAGATACGCAGTATTTT
abundance: -; v_gene: TRBV6-9; j_gene: TRBJ2-7; d_gene: TRBD2; CDR3aa: CASSGLAGGYEQYF; CDR3nt: TGTGCCAGCAGCGGACTAGCGGGAGGGTACGAGCAGTACTTC
abundance: -; v_gene: TRBV5-4; j_gene: TRBJ2-7; d_gene: TRBD1; CDR3aa: CASSHIPGQGTYEQYF; CDR3nt: TGTGCCAGCAGCCACATTCCGGGACAGGGGACCTACGAGCAGTACTTC
abundance: -; v_gene: TRBV7-9; j_gene: TRBJ2-7; d_gene: TRBD1; CDR3aa: CASSPGGEQYF; CDR3nt: TGTGCCAGCAGTCCAGGGGGCGAGCAGTACTTC
abundance: -; v_gene: TRBV4-1; j_gene: TRBJ2-7; d_gene: -; CDR3aa: CASSQVAAGRSYEQYF; CDR3nt: TGCGCCAGCAGCCAAGTGGCCGCAGGGAGGTCCTACGAGCAGTACTTC
abundance: -; v_gene: TRBV2; j_gene: TRBJ2-7; d_gene: -; CDR3aa: CASSDWASLEQYF; CDR3nt: TGTGCCAGCAGTGATTGGGCGTCTCTCGAGCAGTACTTC
abundance: -; v_gene: TRBV25-1; j_gene: TRBJ2-3; d_gene: TRBD2; CDR3aa: CASSGGAGGPYTQYF; CDR3nt: TGTGCCAGCAGTGGAGGAGCGGGGGGGCCTTATACGCAGTATTTT
abundance: -; v_gene: TRBV25-1; j_gene: TRBJ2-5; d_gene: TRBD2; CDR3aa: CASSATGLAGVLVETQYF; CDR3nt: TGTGCCAGCAGTGCAACGGGACTAGCGGGAGTATTAGTTGAGACCCAGTACTTC
abundance: once; v_gene: TRBV6-5; j_gene: TRBJ1-2; d_gene: -; CDR3aa: CASSYATGNYGYTF; CDR3nt: TGTGCCAGCAGTTACGCGACGGGTAACTATGGCTACACCTTC
abundance: -; v_gene: TRBV2; j_gene: TRBJ2-7; d_gene: TRBD1; CDR3aa: CASTDRGYEQYF; CDR3nt: TGTGCCAGCACTGACAGGGGCTACGAGCAGTACTTC
abundance: -; v_gene: TRBV18; j_gene: TRBJ1-2; d_gene: TRBD1; CDR3aa: CASSIDRGNGYTF; CDR3nt: TGTGCCAGCTCAATCGACAGGGGCAATGGCTACACCTTC
abundance: -; v_gene: TRBV27; j_gene: TRBJ2-3; d_gene: -; CDR3aa: CASRPSSTDTQYF; CDR3nt: TGTGCCAGCAGACCTTCTAGCACAGATACGCAGTATTTT
abundance: -; v_gene: TRBV6-1; j_gene: TRBJ2-1; d_gene: -; CDR3aa: CASSEARLHEQFF; CDR3nt: TGTGCCAGCAGTGAAGCAAGGTTGCATGAGCAGTTCTTC
abundance: -; v_gene: TRBV14; j_gene: TRBJ2-7; d_gene: -; CDR3aa: CASSQATGAYEQYF; CDR3nt: TGTGCCAGCAGCCAAGCCACCGGGGCCTACGAGCAGTACTTC
abundance: -; v_gene: TRBV2; j_gene: TRBJ2-7; d_gene: -; CDR3aa: CASSGHSDGGYEQYF; CDR3nt: TGTGCCAGCAGTGGGCATAGCGACGGGGGCTACGAGCAGTACTTC
abundance: -; v_gene: TRBV7-2; j_gene: TRBJ2-7; d_gene: TRBD1; CDR3aa: CASRLPGQGSYEQYF; CDR3nt: TGTGCCAGCAGACTACCGGGACAGGGTTCCTACGAGCAGTACTTC
abundance: few; v_gene: TRBV7-2; j_gene: TRBJ2-3; d_gene: -; CDR3aa: CASSPNSVGEQYF; CDR3nt: TGTGCCAGCAGCCCGAATAGCGTTGGGGAGCAGTATTTT
abundance: -; v_gene: TRBV4-3; j_gene: TRBJ2-5; d_gene: -; CDR3aa: CASSFAMDGETQYF; CDR3nt: TGCGCCAGCAGCTTCGCTATGGATGGGGAGACCCAGTACTTC
abundance: -; v_gene: TRBV5-1; j_gene: TRBJ2-5; d_gene: -; CDR3aa: CASSGGDEVKETQYF; CDR3nt: TGCGCCAGCAGCGGTGGTGACGAGGTTAAGGAGACCCAGTACTTC
abundance: -; v_gene: TRBV7-9; j_gene: TRBJ2-3; d_gene: -; CDR3aa: CASSPSPGTDTQYF; CDR3nt: TGTGCCAGCAGCCCCAGTCCTGGCACAGATACGCAGTATTTT
abundance: -; v_gene: TRBV4-3; j_gene: TRBJ2-7; d_gene: TRBD1; CDR3aa: CASSHETGSIYEQYF; CDR3nt: TGCGCCAGCAGCCACGAGACAGGGTCGATCTACGAGCAGTACTTC
abundance: -; v_gene: TRBV2; j_gene: TRBJ2-5; d_gene: TRBD1; CDR3aa: CASSDWTGGGETQYF; CDR3nt: TGTGCCAGCAGTGACTGGACAGGGGGCGGCGAGACCCAGTACTTC
abundance: -; v_gene: TRBV12-5; j_gene: TRBJ1-5; d_gene: TRBD1; CDR3aa: CASGLVGTGIQPQHF; CDR3nt: TGTGCTAGTGGTTTGGTAGGGACAGGGATTCAGCCCCAGCATTTT
abundance: -; v_gene: TRBV14; j_gene: TRBJ1-1; d_gene: -; CDR3aa: CASSQDKFGRERDF; CDR3nt: TGTGCCAGCAGCCAAGATAAGTTTGGACGGGAGCGTGACTTT
abundance: -; v_gene: TRBV2; j_gene: TRBJ2-1; d_gene: -; CDR3aa: CASSDRYNEQFF; CDR3nt: TGTGCCAGCAGTGACCGGTACAATGAGCAGTTCTTC
abundance: -; v_gene: TRBV6-1; j_gene: TRBJ2-1; d_gene: -; CDR3aa: CASSELPSYNEQFF; CDR3nt: TGTGCCAGCAGTGAGTTACCCTCCTACAATGAGCAGTTCTTC
abundance: -; v_gene: TRBV4-1; j_gene: TRBJ2-7; d_gene: -; CDR3aa: CASTREGPSYEQYF; CDR3nt: TGCGCCAGCACCCGAGAGGGGCCCTCCTACGAGCAGTACTTC
abundance: few; v_gene: TRBV19; j_gene: TRBJ1-5; d_gene: -; CDR3aa: CASSDRVGNNQPQHF; CDR3nt: TGTGCCAGTAGTGATCGTGTAGGTAACAATCAGCCCCAGCATTTT
abundance: -; v_gene: TRBV11-3; j_gene: TRBJ2-1; d_gene: TRBD2; CDR3aa: CASSLATPLAGGPYEQFF; CDR3nt: TGTGCCAGCAGCTTAGCCACGCCACTAGCGGGGGGGCCCTATGAGCAGTTCTTC
abundance: -; v_gene: TRBV6-5; j_gene: TRBJ2-7; d_gene: -; CDR3aa: CAHAGTEVYEQYF; CDR3nt: TGTGCCCATGCCGGGACGGAGGTCTACGAGCAGTACTTC
abundance: once; v_gene: TRBV5-6; j_gene: TRBJ2-7; d_gene: -; CDR3aa: CASSPEYRDYEQYF; CDR3nt: TGTGCCAGCAGCCCGGAGTACAGGGACTACGAGCAGTACTTC
abundance: -; v_gene: TRBV4-1; j_gene: TRBJ2-7; d_gene: -; CDR3aa: CASSPLQGSTYEQYF; CDR3nt: TGCGCCAGCAGCCCCCTCCAGGGGTCTACCTACGAGCAGTACTTC
abundance: once; v_gene: TRBV18; j_gene: TRBJ1-1; d_gene: TRBD1; CDR3aa: CASSQGRGENTEAFF; CDR3nt: TGTGCCAGCTCACAGGGCAGGGGGGAGAACACTGAAGCTTTCTTT
abundance: -; v_gene: TRBV7-6; j_gene: TRBJ2-2; d_gene: -; CDR3aa: CVSSLVAVNAGELFF; CDR3nt: TGTGTCAGCAGCTTAGTAGCGGTCAACGCCGGGGAGCTGTTTTTT
abundance: -; v_gene: TRBV6-5; j_gene: TRBJ2-5; d_gene: -; CDR3aa: CASSPKGEGETQYF; CDR3nt: TGTGCCAGCAGCCCTAAAGGGGAAGGAGAGACCCAGTACTTC
abundance: few; v_gene: TRBV28; j_gene: TRBJ1-4; d_gene: -; CDR3aa: CASSLWQGREKLFF; CDR3nt: TGTGCCAGCAGTTTATGGCAGGGCCGGGAAAAACTGTTTTTT
abundance: -; v_gene: TRBV29-1; j_gene: TRBJ2-5; d_gene: -; CDR3aa: CSDKPSGPQETQYF; CDR3nt: TGCAGCGACAAGCCCTCCGGACCCCAGGAGACCCAGTACTTC
abundance: -; v_gene: TRBV7-2; j_gene: TRBJ2-7; d_gene: -; CDR3aa: CASSPGSMGLSYEQYF; CDR3nt: TGTGCCAGCAGCCCCGGGTCTATGGGTCTCTCCTACGAGCAGTACTTC
abundance: -; v_gene: TRBV6-1; j_gene: TRBJ1-5; d_gene: -; CDR3aa: CASNQMGGNQPQHF; CDR3nt: TGTGCCAGCAACCAGATGGGGGGGAATCAGCCCCAGCATTTT
abundance: -; v_gene: TRBV4-3; j_gene: TRBJ1-3; d_gene: -; CDR3aa: CASSQDFPSSGNTIYF; CDR3nt: TGCGCCAGCAGCCAAGATTTCCCCAGCTCTGGAAACACCATATATTTT
abundance: -; v_gene: TRBV11-2; j_gene: TRBJ2-1; d_gene: -; CDR3aa: CASSLGTGSYNEQFF; CDR3nt: TGTGCCAGCAGCTTAGGGACTGGCTCCTACAATGAGCAGTTCTTC
abundance: -; v_gene: TRBV6-6; j_gene: TRBJ1-2; d_gene: TRBD1; CDR3aa: CASSLGTGGFYGYTF; CDR3nt: TGTGCCAGCAGCCTCGGGACAGGGGGCTTCTATGGCTACACCTTC
abundance: -; v_gene: TRBV11-2; j_gene: TRBJ2-7; d_gene: -; CDR3aa: CASSSGLSYEQYF; CDR3nt: TGTGCCAGCAGCTCGGGCCTATCCTACGAGCAGTACTTC
abundance: -; v_gene: TRBV28; j_gene: TRBJ2-7; d_gene: -; CDR3aa: CASSPFLGREQYF; CDR3nt: TGTGCCAGCAGTCCGTTTCTCGGGAGAGAGCAGTACTTC
abundance: -; v_gene: TRBV5-4; j_gene: TRBJ2-7; d_gene: -; CDR3aa: CASSLVGGATYEQYF; CDR3nt: TGTGCCAGCAGCCTGGTGGGCGGAGCTACCTACGAGCAGTACTTC